A single sample is the source of the 13 T cell receptor beta chains below, sequenced in a study of human CD8 memory T cell subsets. The TCR beta sequencing libraries came from UMI-labeled 5' RACE. With the 5' RACE reads reprocessed, TCRdb shows one record per CDR3 protein and no DNA. This sample's table reports some 6,900 distinct CDR3 sequences. It was CCR7+ PD-1+ TIGIT+ early memory CD8+ T cells with exhausted-like traits that constituted TPEX cells. Sequenced input: CD8+ T cells from PBMCs. Every receptor here comes from a human donor in good health.

The CDR3 loop is CSVVRSGDTQYF. The chain is built from TRBV29-1 and TRBJ2-3; the TCRdb call, TRBD2, lacks DNA for checking. This CDR3 has 12 residues. The germline V gene encodes CDR1 SQVTM and CDR2 ANQGSEA.

This clonotype shows up as medium-sized (0.01 to 0.1%) by frequency. V is TRBV29-1 and J is TRBJ2-1; lacking DNA, the TRBD2 call made by TCRdb goes unchecked. Germline V CDR1 and CDR2: SQVTM, ANQGSEA. This CDR3 has 15 amino acids. The CDR3 here is CSDTATGTSGNEQFF.

This chain uses TRBV11-2 with TRBJ2-7; TCRdb designates TRBD1, a call that cannot be tested without DNA. The V gene's germline CDR1 is SGHAT and CDR2 FQNNGV. The CDR3 consists of 15 residues. This CDR3 is CASSLGGPGIYEQYF. The whole variable domain, filled in from reference TRBV11-2 and TRBJ2-7, reads EAGVAQSPRYKIIEKRQSVAFWCNPISGHATLYWYQQILGQGPKLLIQFQNNGVVDDSQLPKDRFSAERLKGVDSTLKIQPAKLEDSAVYLCASSLGGPGIYEQYFGPGTRLTVT.

Its frequency marks this clonotype as medium-sized. CDR3 sequence: CASSLEAAAIGYTF. V is TRBV5-1 and J is TRBJ1-2. The germline V gene encodes CDR1 SGHRS and CDR2 YFSETQ. The CDR3 runs to 14 residues.

This clonotype is classed as medium-sized (0.01 to 0.1%) by frequency. CDR3 sequence: CATKAGSLPQHF. The chain combines TRBV19 with TRBJ1-5; the D gene TCRdb calls, TRBD1, cannot be checked with no DNA. Per the germline V gene, CDR1 is LNHDA and CDR2 is SQIVND (reference sequence). The CDR3 covers 12 residues.

The chain couples TRBV11-2 to TRBJ2-2. Germline values: CDR1 SGHAT, CDR2 FQNNGV. The length of the CDR3 is 11 residues. CDR3 amino acids: CASSGPGELFF.

V gene TRBV7-9 combines with J gene TRBJ2-2; TCRdb's D gene call, TRBD1, goes unchecked for lack of DNA. The CDR3 totals 15 residues. Per the germline V gene, CDR1 is SEHNR and CDR2 is FQNEAQ (reference sequence). The CDR3 here is CASRIRDSPTGELFF.

This chain links TRBV13 with TRBJ1-1; as DNA is missing, the TRBD1 call by TCRdb cannot be tested. The CDR3 has 13 residues. CDR1 is PRHDT, CDR2 FYEKMQ, per germline (reference sequence). The CDR3: CASSNRRNTEAFF.

J is TRBJ2-3 and V is TRBV5-1; TCRdb gives TRBD2 as the D gene, but with no DNA this cannot be confirmed. Germline CDR1 is SGHRS and CDR2 is YFSETQ. There are 16 residues in the CDR3. The CDR3 is CASSLLASGSGDTQYF.

The gene calls are TRBV20-1 and TRBJ2-7; TCRdb selects TRBD2, and the lack of DNA leaves this call unchecked. Germline loops: CDR1 DFQATT, CDR2 SNEGSKA (reference sequence). The CDR3 consists of 15 residues. CDR3 loop: CSARDGTSGRNEQYF.

V usage is TRBV20-1 and J usage is TRBJ2-1. The germline V gene encodes CDR1 DFQATT and CDR2 SNEGSKA (reference sequence). The CDR3 has 12 amino acids. The CDR3 sequence: CSARVGYNEQFF.

This CDR3 is CASSLAGTGPDWNYGYTF. The chain carries TRBV7-8 and TRBJ1-2; the TCRdb D gene call, TRBD1, has no DNA to confirm it. In germline, CDR1 is SGHVS, CDR2 FQNEAQ. CDR3 size: 18 residues.

This chain joins TRBV30 and TRBJ2-1. CDR3 length: 12 amino acids. CDR1 and CDR2 from the germline V gene are GTSNPN and SVGIG (reference sequence). The CDR3 protein is CAWSLDYNEQFF.